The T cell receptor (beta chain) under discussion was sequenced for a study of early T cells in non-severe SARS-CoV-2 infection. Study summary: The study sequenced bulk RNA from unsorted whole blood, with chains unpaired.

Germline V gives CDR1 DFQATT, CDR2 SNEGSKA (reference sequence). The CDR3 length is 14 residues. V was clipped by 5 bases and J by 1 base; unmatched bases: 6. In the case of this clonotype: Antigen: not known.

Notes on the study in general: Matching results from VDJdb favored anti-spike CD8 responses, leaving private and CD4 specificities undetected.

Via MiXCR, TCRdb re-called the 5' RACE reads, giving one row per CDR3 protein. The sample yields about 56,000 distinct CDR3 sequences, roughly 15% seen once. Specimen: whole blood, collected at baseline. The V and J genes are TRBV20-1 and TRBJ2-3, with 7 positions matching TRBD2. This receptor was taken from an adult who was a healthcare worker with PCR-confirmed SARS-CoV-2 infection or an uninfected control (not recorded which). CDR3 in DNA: TGCAGTGCTTCTGGCGGGAGCGGCACAGATACGCAGTATTTT. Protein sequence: CSASGGSGTDTQYF.